Following are 32 T cell receptor beta chains from one sample sequenced in a study of T-cell memory formation after mild COVID-19. TCRdb recomputed calls from the 5' RACE reads with MiXCR, one row per CDR3 protein. In the table there are approximately 400,000 distinct CDR3 sequences, around 17% of which are singletons. Source material: PBMCs or a T cell subset sorted from them (not recorded which). These receptors originate from a man between 18 and 35 years old who had mild COVID-19 (a few samples of this study predate the infection). Cell type and time point are not known.

This chain uses TRBV7-2 with TRBJ2-3, with TRBD2 matching 14 bases. The ends lost 7 bases at V and 7 bases at J; junction bases unmatched: 10. The germline V gene encodes CDR1 SGHTA and CDR2 FQGNSA. The CDR3 has 16 amino acids. CDR3 protein: CASIRTSGGRSNTQYF. The DNA of the CDR3 is TGTGCCAGCATTCGGACTAGCGGGGGGCGGTCGAATACGCAGTATTTT.

The chain carries TRBV7-9 and TRBJ1-6; no clear D. Germline lookup yields CDR1 SEHNR and CDR2 FQNEAQ (reference sequence). V lost 1 base and J 9 bases, leaving 7 bases between the germline ends. The length of the CDR3 is 13 residues. The CDR3: CASSLVPGSPLHF. The CDR3 bases are TGTGCCAGCAGCTTAGTTCCGGGTTCACCCCTCCACTTT.

The V gene is TRBV12-3 or TRBV12-4, the J gene TRBJ2-5; TRBD1 might be the D (5 bases). The CDR3 has 13 residues. Between the trimmed V and J ends, which lost 6 bases and 0 bases, there was a span of 8 bases. The CDR3, as DNA: TGTGCCAGCAGAGACAGTTACCAAGAGACCCAGTACTTC. Translated, it gives CASRDSYQETQYF.

This clonotype was seen repeatedly, ten times or more. The chain couples TRBV6-5 to TRBJ1-1; D uncertain. Germline V gene lookup returns CDR1 MNHEY and CDR2 SVGAGI. Trimming took off 6 bases at V and 0 bases at J, with 2 bases between the two ends. The CDR3 sequence is 11 residues long. CDR3 DNA sequence: TGTGCCAGCAGACTGAACACTGAAGCTTTCTTT. This codes for CASRLNTEAFF.

The chain is built from TRBV4-3 and TRBJ2-3, with a possible D match to TRBD2 (7 bases). The CDR3 spans 18 residues. V was pared by 4 bases and J by 1 base, with 21 bases between. Germline V CDR1 and CDR2: LGHNA, YSLEER. The CDR3 sequence is CASSPQKGGGLGTDTQYF. For the CDR3, the DNA is TGCGCCAGCAGCCCCCAAAAAGGGGGGGGGCTTGGCACAGATACGCAGTATTTT.

The chain recombines TRBV13 with TRBJ1-1, with D unresolved. With 2 bases removed from V and 0 bases from J, the gap between germline ends came to 10 bases. Per germline, CDR1 PRHDT and CDR2 FYEKMQ (reference sequence). The CDR3 covers 15 residues. The CDR3 reads CASSLKRGMNTEAFF. CDR3 coding DNA: TGTGCCAGCAGCTTAAAGCGAGGCATGAACACTGAAGCTTTCTTT.

To note about this clonotype: A much larger clone sits a single nucleotide away, making a read error possible. The chain joins TRBV4-2 to TRBJ2-1; tentatively, D is TRBD2 (6 bases). The V and J ends lost 1 base and 8 bases respectively, with 18 bases between them. The length of the CDR3 is 16 residues. Germline V gene sequence: CDR1 LGHNA, CDR2 YNFKEQ. In DNA, the CDR3 is TGTGCCAGCAGCCAAGTCGGGCTGGGGGGTGGCTATGAGCAGTTCTTC. Its protein is CASSQVGLGGGYEQFF.

V is TRBV7-9 and J is TRBJ1-6; D not certain. CDR3 length: 13 amino acids. Per the germline V gene, CDR1 is SEHNR and CDR2 is FQNEAQ (reference sequence). V was shortened by 7 bases and J by 8 bases, with 12 bases between the two germline ends. The CDR3 is CASTLPSDSPLHF. The CDR3 DNA reads TGTGCCAGCACCCTCCCTTCGGATTCACCCCTCCACTTT.

This sequence joins TRBV7-9 and TRBJ1-2, with TRBD1 matching 7 bases. V was clipped by 1 base and J by 4 bases; unmatched bases: 6. Germline-derived CDR1 and CDR2 are SEHNR and FQNEAQ (reference sequence). CDR3 size: 15 residues. Written as DNA, the CDR3 is TGTGCCAGCAGCTTAGAACCGGGACAGAGCTATGGCTACACCTTC. This sequence encodes CASSLEPGQSYGYTF. The full variable domain, with the rest looked up from reference TRBV7-9 and TRBJ1-2, is DTGVSQNPRHKITKRGQNVTFRCDPISEHNRLYWYRQTLGQGPEFLTYFQNEAQLEKSRLLSDRFSAERPKGSFSTLEIQRTEQGDSAMYLCASSLEPGQSYGYTFGSGTRLTVV.

This clonotype was counted ten times or more. The rearrangement links TRBV7-9 to TRBJ1-1; D is perhaps TRBD1 (6 bases). The CDR3 runs to 15 residues. Germline-derived CDR1 and CDR2 are SEHNR and FQNEAQ (reference sequence). The V end was cut by 4 bases, the J end by 5 bases, with 17 bases between. The DNA of the CDR3 is TGTGCCAGCAGCTCACCCACGGGGGCTAGGACTGAAGCTTTCTTT. Protein product: CASSSPTGARTEAFF.

The CDR3 reads CASSVSGRNQPQHF. CDR3 nucleotide sequence: TGTGCCAGCAGTGTGTCAGGACGCAATCAGCCCCAGCATTTT. The chain joins TRBV2 to TRBJ1-5; no firm D call. Germline CDR1 and CDR2: SNHLY and FYNNEI. The CDR3 runs to 14 residues. Trimming left V 4 bases short and J 2 bases short, with 9 bases between.

This chain connects TRBV30 to TRBJ2-2; D unclear. Germline CDR1 reads GTSNPN; CDR2 reads SVGIG (reference sequence). This CDR3 comprises 11 residues. Trimming removed 2 bases at V and 5 bases at J, with 3 bases between. The DNA of the CDR3 is TGTGCCTGGAGTAGGACCGGGGAGCTGTTTTTT. Encoded protein: CAWSRTGELFF. The full variable domain, with the rest looked up from reference TRBV30 and TRBJ2-2, is SQTIHQWPATLVQPVGSPLSLECTVEGTSNPNLYWYRQAAGRGLQLLFYSVGIGQISSEVPQNLSASRPQDRQFILSSKKLLLSDSGFYLCAWSRTGELFFGEGSRLTVL.

This clonotype has more than one count but fewer than ten. The chain links TRBV7-2 to TRBJ2-3, with TRBD2 identical over 8 bases. The CDR3 is 16 amino acids. The germline gives CDR1 SGHTA, CDR2 FQGNSA. V lost 6 bases and J lost 2; bases outside the gene matches: 10. CDR3 residues: CASRPGGGRTTDTQYF. CDR3 DNA sequence: TGTGCCAGCAGACCCGGGGGGGGGCGAACCACAGATACGCAGTATTTT.

The V and J genes are TRBV7-6 and TRBJ2-5, with D unclear. Germline CDR1 SGHVS, CDR2 FNYEAQ. CDR3 length equals 14 residues. V lost 1 base, J lost 4 bases, and 10 bases lay in between. DNA of the CDR3: TGTGCCAGCAGCTTAGAGGTAGATGGAGAGACCCAGTACTTC. This codes for CASSLEVDGETQYF.

The chain employs TRBV6-5 and TRBJ2-7; TRBD1 agrees at 8 bases. The CDR3 is 15 amino acids. The trim removed 2 bases at V and 2 bases at J, leaving 5 bases unmatched. The germline V gene encodes CDR1 MNHEY and CDR2 SVGAGI. The CDR3 nucleotides are TGTGCCAGCAGTTACGCGGGACAGGACGCCTACGAGCAGTACTTC. Its protein is CASSYAGQDAYEQYF.

V gene TRBV20-1 combines with J gene TRBJ2-3; tentatively, D is TRBD2 (6 bases). Germline CDR1 and CDR2: DFQATT and SNEGSKA (reference sequence). The CDR3 loop spans 12 amino acids. The CDR3 bases are TGCGGAGGGAAACCTAGCACAGATACGCAGTATTTT. Its translation is CGGKPSTDTQYF.

This chain joins TRBV10-3 and TRBJ2-1; D may match TRBD1 or TRBD2 (6 bases each). CDR1 and CDR2 (germline): ENHRY, SYGVKD. The CDR3 is 15 amino acids. V lost 3 bases and J lost 4, with 13 bases in between. The chain's CDR3 is CAISDEGGPYNEQFF. The CDR3 nucleotides read TGTGCCATCAGTGACGAGGGGGGCCCATACAATGAGCAGTTCTTC.

This clonotype has just a few counts. This chain joins TRBV28 and TRBJ1-2; the D is unclear. V was pared by 4 bases and J by 7 bases, with 7 bases between. The CDR3 contains 11 residues. The germline V gene encodes CDR1 MDHEN and CDR2 SYDVKM. This CDR3 is CASSWSGGYTF. The CDR3 nucleotides read TGTGCCAGCAGTTGGTCGGGTGGCTACACCTTC.

The rearrangement joins TRBV7-2 to TRBJ1-4; D remains ambiguous. Germline CDR1 SGHTA, CDR2 FQGNSA. V lost 8 bases and J lost 4, with 11 bases in between. There are 13 residues in the CDR3. In DNA form, the CDR3 reads TGTGCCAGCGGTATCCCAGTTAATGAAAAACTGTTTTTT. It encodes CASGIPVNEKLFF. The complete variable domain, with remaining parts taken from reference TRBV7-2 and TRBJ1-4, reads GAGVSQSPSNKVTEKGKDVELRCDPISGHTALYWYRQSLGQGLEFLIYFQGNSAPDKSGLPSDRFSAERTGGSVSTLTIQRTQQEDSAVYLCASGIPVNEKLFFGSGTQLSVL.

The chain is built from TRBV9 and TRBJ1-2; D may be TRBD1 (6 bases). V was clipped by 7 bases and J by 2 bases, with 12 bases between them. This CDR3 is built from 13 residues. Germline V gene data show CDR1 as SGDLS and CDR2 as YYNGEE. The CDR3 is CASGHRENYGYTF. In nucleotides, the CDR3 is TGTGCCAGCGGCCACAGGGAGAACTATGGCTACACCTTC. The whole variable domain, remainder taken from reference TRBV9 and TRBJ1-2, is DSGVTQTPKHLITATGQRVTLRCSPRSGDLSVYWYQQSLDQGLQFLIQYYNGEERAKGNILERFSAQQFPDLHSELNLSSLELGDSALYFCASGHRENYGYTFGSGTRLTVV.

This chain joins TRBV6-5 and TRBJ1-5; 8 bases match TRBD1. In germline, CDR1 is MNHEY, CDR2 SVGAGI. J gave up 5 bases and V 4 bases, and 4 bases lay outside the gene matches. This CDR3 has 14 amino acids. The CDR3 loop reads CASSSQGAYQPQHF. The DNA for the CDR3 is TGTGCCAGCAGTTCTCAGGGGGCCTATCAGCCCCAGCATTTT.

This clonotype was counted only a few times. J is TRBJ2-1 and V is TRBV9; TRBD2 matches 14 bases. V lost 3 bases and J lost 5; bases outside the gene matches: 7. The CDR3 length is 17 residues. Germline CDR1 SGDLS, CDR2 YYNGEE. The CDR3 DNA sequence: TGTGCCAGCAGCGCCTCGGGACTAGCGGGGGCCAACAATGAGCAGTTCTTC. Translated, it gives CASSASGLAGANNEQFF.

This chain joins TRBV6-2 or TRBV6-3 and TRBJ2-7; a weak D match, TRBD1 (5 bases). This CDR3 region has 13 residues. Germline V gene data show CDR1 as MNHEY and CDR2 as SVGEGT. Trimming left V 0 bases short and J 6 bases short, with 9 bases between. The CDR3, as DNA: TGTGCCAGCAGTTACTCGGCAGGGATCGAGCAGTACGTC. It translates to CASSYSAGIEQYV.

A few counts support this clonotype. CDR3 sequence: CASRQRPERNQPQHF. For the CDR3, the DNA is TGTGCCAGCAGACAAAGGCCGGAGAGGAATCAGCCCCAGCATTTT. The chain employs TRBV27 and TRBJ1-5; the D is unclear. CDR1 and CDR2 from the germline V gene are MNHEY and SMNVEV (reference sequence). Trimming left V 6 bases short and J 4 bases short, with 16 bases between. The CDR3 is made up of 15 amino acids.

In this sample, this clonotype turned up a few times. This chain joins TRBV5-1 and TRBJ1-2, with D hard to call. The V and J ends lost 2 bases and 6 bases respectively, with 17 bases between them. Germline CDR1 is SGHRS and CDR2 is YFSETQ. The CDR3 consists of 15 residues. The CDR3 loop reads CASSLATRRPDGYTF. The CDR3 DNA reads as TGCGCCAGCAGCTTAGCTACGAGGCGCCCGGATGGCTACACCTTC. The variable domain in full, with the rest retrieved from reference TRBV5-1 and TRBJ1-2, is KAGVTQTPRYLIKTRGQQVTLSCSPISGHRSVSWYQQTPGQGLQFLFEYFSETQRNKGNFPGRFSGRQFSNSRSEMNVSTLELGDSALYLCASSLATRRPDGYTFGSGTRLTVV.

This clonotype turned up a few times. V is TRBV6-5 and J is TRBJ1-1; 8 positions agree with TRBD1. V was pared by 5 bases and J by 7 bases, with 9 bases of the junction left unmatched. CDR1 is MNHEY and CDR2 is SVGAGI in the germline V gene. The CDR3 contains 14 residues. CDR3 DNA sequence: TGTGCCAGCAGTGCGTACCCGACAGGGGTTGAAGCTTTCTTT. This gives the protein CASSAYPTGVEAFF.

This clonotype has a count of ten or more. V is TRBV4-3 and J is TRBJ2-3, with TRBD2 identical over 9 bases. The germline CDR1 and CDR2 sequences are LGHNA and YSLEER. The V and J ends lost 0 bases and 7 bases, in that order; junction bases with no gene match: 8. The CDR3 sequence is 16 residues long. The CDR3 bases are TGCGCCAGCAGCCAAGATGAGGGCGGGGGGGCGAATACGCAGTATTTT. Its protein is CASSQDEGGGANTQYF.

This clonotype occurred a few times. The chain employs TRBV29-1 and TRBJ1-2; D may be TRBD1 (6 bases). Per germline, CDR1 SQVTM and CDR2 ANQGSEA. CDR3 length: 12 amino acids. Between the trimmed V and J ends, which lost 0 bases and 7 bases, there was a span of 9 bases. The CDR3 protein is CSVEDQGGGYTF. DNA for the CDR3: TGCAGCGTTGAAGATCAAGGGGGTGGCTACACCTTC.

V is TRBV11-2 and J is TRBJ2-2, with a possible D match to TRBD1 (5 bases). The germline V gene encodes CDR1 SGHAT and CDR2 FQNNGV. Trimming took off 10 bases at V and 3 bases at J, with 15 bases between the two ends. The CDR3 loop spans 14 amino acids. This CDR3 is CATSDRAYTGELFF. Here the CDR3 DNA reads TGTGCCACCTCCGACAGAGCGTACACCGGGGAGCTGTTTTTT.

V and J are TRBV7-9 and TRBJ2-3, with TRBD2 as a possible D gene (7 bases). The CDR3 covers 15 residues. Germline CDR1 and CDR2: SEHNR and FQNEAQ (reference sequence). V was pared by 4 bases and J by 2 bases, with 13 bases between. CDR3 sequence reads: CASSWAGDNTDTQYF. The CDR3 coding sequence is TGTGCCAGCAGCTGGGCGGGGGACAACACAGATACGCAGTATTTT.

The rearrangement links TRBV5-1 to TRBJ2-5; D possibly corresponds to TRBD2 (5 bases). Trimming removed 4 bases from V and 3 bases from J, with 13 bases in between. CDR1 and CDR2 from the germline V gene are SGHRS and YFSETQ. This CDR3 comprises 14 residues. DNA of the CDR3: TGCGCCAGCAGCCTAGAGGACGGGGAAGAGACCCAGTACTTC. As protein: CASSLEDGEETQYF. The full variable domain, in which reference TRBV5-1 and TRBJ2-5 provide the parts outside the CDR3, is KAGVTQTPRYLIKTRGQQVTLSCSPISGHRSVSWYQQTPGQGLQFLFEYFSETQRNKGNFPGRFSGRQFSNSRSEMNVSTLELGDSALYLCASSLEDGEETQYFGPGTRLLVL.

In its sample, this clonotype was seen a few times. This rearrangement joins TRBV3-1 to TRBJ2-7; 12 nucleotides agree with TRBD1. V lost 6 bases, J lost 4 bases, and 7 bases stayed unmatched. Germline V gene data show CDR1 as LGHDT and CDR2 as YNNKEL (reference sequence). This CDR3 is 15 amino acids long. DNA of the CDR3: TGTGCCAGCAGTGCCGGGACAGGGGGCGGGTACGAGCAGTACGTC. The encoded protein is CASSAGTGGGYEQYV.